This is a list of T cell receptor beta chains from one sample in a study of T cell responses to AZD1222 COVID-19 vaccine. Produced via immunoSEQ multiplex PCR; TCRdb's table is partial and in-frame only. The sample holds about 110,000 clones; around 89% are singletons and the top ten take more than 1.5%. The source was peripheral blood, collected on day 0 of AZD1222 vaccination. The source is an adult in good health. Both conserved end residues are part of each CDR3. Fields, in order: clone size, V gene, J gene, D gene, CDR3 protein, CDR3 DNA. D genes are given only for firm matches. Size values are once, few and many counts, or a class for expanded clones, and some rows have none.

once,TRBV7-8,TRBJ2-7,NA,CASSFTGVSYEQYF,TGTGCCAGCAGCTTCACAGGAGTCTCCTACGAGCAGTACTTC
NA,TRBV6-5,TRBJ1-4,NA,CASSYNTGISEKLFF,TGTGCCAGCAGTTACAATACTGGTATCAGCGAAAAACTGTTTTTT
NA,TRBV5-4,TRBJ1-2,NA,CASSLNRVYGYTF,TGTGCCAGCAGCTTAAACAGGGTCTACGGCTACACCTTC
NA,TRBV15,TRBJ2-3,TRBD2,CATSSIPLAGTDTQYF,TGTGCCACCAGCTCCATCCCACTAGCGGGCACAGATACGCAGTATTTT
NA,TRBV4-2,TRBJ2-2,TRBD2,CASSQPLAGDHGELFF,TGTGCCAGCAGCCAACCCTTAGCGGGAGATCACGGGGAGCTGTTTTTT
NA,TRBV2,TRBJ1-5,NA,CASSVPLATALVNQPQHF,TGTGCCAGCAGTGTACCCCTCGCGACAGCCTTAGTCAATCAGCCCCAGCATTTT
NA,TRBV19,TRBJ1-1,TRBD1,CASSVDRGATEAFF,TGTGCCAGTAGCGTGGACAGGGGGGCCACTGAAGCTTTCTTT
once,TRBV6-4,TRBJ1-6,TRBD1,CASSDLQGSPLHF,TGTGCCAGCAGTGATCTACAGGGGTCACCCCTCCACTTT
NA,TRBV4-1,TRBJ1-2,NA,CASSQLEVDYGYTF,TGCGCCAGCAGCCAATTAGAGGTAGACTATGGCTACACCTTC
NA,TRBV5-1,TRBJ2-1,NA,CASSLSGAVGNEQFF,TGCGCCAGCAGCTTGTCGGGGGCCGTAGGGAATGAGCAGTTCTTC